The entry below gives a single TCR beta chain sequence along with its context. Antigen specificity is unknown. This sample was included in a study of cytotoxic CD8 clonotypes in ibrutinib-treated CLL. The CDR3 consists of 13 residues. V gave up 6 bases and J gave up 8 bases; unmatched junction bases: 4. The germline CDR1 and CDR2 sequences are SEHNR and FQNEAQ (reference sequence). The planned depth of sequencing spanned 1 in 200,000 to 1 in 1 million T cells. The table came from immunoSEQ multiplex PCR; TCRdb's copy has only in-frame clones and leaves some out. This table holds about 63,000 clones, about 72% found once. Study findings and constraints: Measured clonality at baseline was greater than in age-matched healthy donors and tracked with circulating CD8+ T-cell counts. Clonality was elevated at ibrutinib response and had returned toward baseline at progression.

The sample here was PBMCs, taken after 12 months of ibrutinib treatment. This TCR derives from a human donor with chronic lymphocytic leukemia. The chain joins TRBV7-9 to TRBJ2-1, with 10 bases lining up with TRBD2. CDR3 coding DNA: TGTGCCAGCAGAACACTAGCGGGATATGAGCAGTTCTTC. Its protein is CASRTLAGYEQFF.